One and the same sample provided the 28 T cell receptor beta chains below, sequenced in a study of blood T cell repertoires in COVID-19 (TCRdb year 2020). The library was built by means of the immunoSEQ multiplex PCR assay. In its TCRdb copy, this immuneACCESS table keeps in-frame sequences only and misses some clones. Where compared with another copy, unresolved V genes explain less than half of these, and the others have no known cause. The sample contains 250,000 to 300,000 clones, more than 75% of them found a single time. In total, the top ten clones hold less than 8.5% of the sample. Sequenced input: PBMCs or T cells enriched from blood (not recorded which). The receptors come from a woman aged 45 to 65 who had been exposed to COVID-19.

The chain carries TRBV5-4 and TRBJ2-1; 11 positions match TRBD1. This CDR3 comprises 14 residues. Germline V gives CDR1 SGHNT, CDR2 YYREEE (reference sequence). V lost 5 bases and J lost 9; bases outside the gene matches: 7. CDR3: CASREYGTGGEQFF. Here the CDR3 DNA reads TGTGCCAGCAGAGAATACGGGACAGGGGGTGAGCAGTTCTTC.

V is TRBV18 and J is TRBJ2-7, with TRBD1 as a possible D gene (5 bases). The V gene's germline CDR1 is KGHSH and CDR2 LQKENI. V lost 3 bases and J 3 bases, leaving 12 bases between the germline ends. This CDR3 has 14 amino acids. As DNA, the CDR3 is TGTGCCAGCTCACCGGGGCAGGGTGTCTACGAGCAGTACTTC. Its translation is CASSPGQGVYEQYF.

The genes are TRBV6-2 or TRBV6-3 and TRBJ1-2; TRBD1 matches 7 bases. J was trimmed by 8 bases and V by 6 bases; bases with no gene match: 12. The CDR3 has 14 residues. Germline CDR1 MNHEY, CDR2 SVGEGT. The CDR3 reads CASSSPGQTEGYTF. CDR3 in DNA: TGTGCCAGCAGCTCCCCGGGACAGACAGAGGGCTACACCTTC.

The V and J genes are TRBV24-1 and TRBJ1-1; D possibly corresponds to TRBD1 (6 bases). The CDR3 extends over 12 amino acids. V dropped 2 bases and J dropped 8 bases, with 8 bases sitting between them. From germline, CDR1 is KGHDR and CDR2 SFDVKD. CDR3 nucleotide sequence: TGTGCCACCAGTGATTCCACAGGGGAAGCTTTCTTT. Its translation is CATSDSTGEAFF.

The chain joins TRBV19 to TRBJ2-5; a weak D match, TRBD2 (6 bases). CDR3 size: 14 residues. Germline V CDR1 and CDR2: LNHDA, SQIVND (reference sequence). Trimming pared 5 bases from V and 1 base from J, leaving 11 bases between. DNA of the CDR3: TGTGCCAGTAGTGCCGGGACTCTCCAAGAGACCCAGTACTTC. Encoded protein: CASSAGTLQETQYF.

This clone was seen only once. The chain employs TRBV14 and TRBJ1-1; D call uncertain. Germline CDR1 reads SGHDN; CDR2 reads FVKESK. The CDR3 runs 16 residues. V was shortened by 0 bases and J by 4 bases, with 15 bases between the two germline ends. The CDR3 nucleotides are TGTGCCAGCAGCCAAGATGGAGTCCACTTGCTCACTGAAGCTTTCTTT. This sequence encodes CASSQDGVHLLTEAFF.

The chain links TRBV28 to TRBJ1-1; D call uncertain. Germline CDR1 MDHEN, CDR2 SYDVKM. The CDR3 is 11 amino acids. Trimming cost V 2 bases and J 11 bases, with 9 bases left between them. The CDR3 DNA sequence: TGTGCCAGCAGTTTAGGGCGGGAGGCTTTCTTT. Translated, it gives CASSLGREAFF.

This chain links TRBV6-4 with TRBJ1-4, with D perhaps TRBD1 (5 bases). The CDR3 has 14 residues. Germline V gene lookup returns CDR1 MRHNA and CDR2 SNTAGT. V was trimmed by 3 bases and J by 7 bases, leaving 12 bases between them. Written as DNA, the CDR3 is TGTGCCAGCAGTGAAACAGGTAAAGGTGAAAAACTGTTTTTT. Residues: CASSETGKGEKLFF.

The chain couples TRBV19 to TRBJ2-6, with a possible D match to TRBD1 (5 bases). Trimming took off 6 bases at V and 2 bases at J, with 8 bases between the two ends. CDR1 LNHDA and CDR2 SQIVND come from the germline V gene (reference sequence). The CDR3 spans 14 residues. CDR3 residues: CASRWGAGANVLTF. CDR3 coding DNA: TGTGCCAGTAGATGGGGCGCTGGGGCCAACGTCCTGACTTTC.

V and J are TRBV20-1 and TRBJ2-1; TRBD2 might be the D (6 bases). This CDR3 spans 14 amino acids. Germline V gene sequence: CDR1 DFQATT, CDR2 SNEGSKA (reference sequence). V was shortened by 3 bases and J by 10 bases, with 19 bases between the two germline ends. The CDR3 reads CSASLAALRGEQFF. CDR3 nucleotide sequence: TGCAGTGCTAGTCTGGCAGCTCTCCGGGGGGAGCAGTTCTTC.

This clone was observed a few times. The gene calls are TRBV2 and TRBJ2-1; 8 nucleotides align to TRBD2. The V and J ends lost 7 bases and 7 bases, in that order; junction bases with no gene match: 12. The CDR3 sequence is 15 residues long. Germline assignment: CDR1 SNHLY and CDR2 FYNNEI. The chain's CDR3 is CASNGGGALANEQFF. The CDR3 region has the DNA TGTGCCAGCAACGGGGGGGGCGCATTGGCGAATGAGCAGTTCTTC.

This chain connects TRBV5-1 to TRBJ2-7, with 8 bases aligning to TRBD1. V lost 4 bases to trimming and J lost 2 bases; unmatched junction nucleotides: 5. Germline-derived CDR1 and CDR2 are SGHRS and YFSETQ. The CDR3 is 14 amino acids. CDR3 DNA sequence: TGCGCCAGCAGCACTGGACAGGGTACCTACGAGCAGTACTTC. This gives the protein CASSTGQGTYEQYF.

This clone was recorded a few times. The chain employs TRBV3-1 (or the pseudogene TRBV3-2) and TRBJ2-7; 8 nucleotides align to TRBD1. The J segment lost 6 bases and the V segment lost 1 base, leaving 5 bases of the junction unmatched. The CDR3 loop spans 14 amino acids. Germline assignment: CDR1 LGHDT and CDR2 YNNKEL (reference sequence). The CDR3 DNA reads TGTGCCAGCAGCCAAGGAAGGACAGGGCTCGAGCAGTACTTC. It translates to CASSQGRTGLEQYF.

The chain links TRBV19 to TRBJ2-7; D remains unclear. Germline-derived CDR1 and CDR2 are LNHDA and SQIVND (reference sequence). The germline V and J ends were trimmed by 5 bases and 4 bases, with 15 bases remaining between them. The CDR3 consists of 14 residues. The CDR3 spells CASSPSYSGYEQYF. The CDR3 coding sequence is TGTGCCAGTAGTCCATCCTACTCAGGATACGAGCAGTACTTC.

This rearrangement joins TRBV28 to TRBJ1-1; TRBD1 matches 7 bases. This CDR3 contains 13 residues. The germline gives CDR1 MDHEN, CDR2 SYDVKM. V dropped 7 bases and J dropped 5; count of bases not matched to a gene: 7. For the CDR3, the DNA is TGTGCCAGCACGGCACAGGGGCTGACTGAAGCTTTCTTT. It yields the protein CASTAQGLTEAFF.

The gene calls are TRBV11-2 and TRBJ1-6; 7 bases are shared with TRBD1. CDR3 length: 15 residues. Germline CDR1 reads SGHAT; CDR2 reads FQNNGV. Trimming cost V 6 bases and J 9 bases; bases outside gene matches: 11. The CDR3 nucleotides read TGTGCCAGCAGGTCACCGAGGGGGCACCGTTCACCCCTCCACTTT. Its protein product is CASRSPRGHRSPLHF. The full variable domain, its missing parts supplied by reference TRBV11-2 and TRBJ1-6, is EAGVAQSPRYKIIEKRQSVAFWCNPISGHATLYWYQQILGQGPKLLIQFQNNGVVDDSQLPKDRFSAERLKGVDSTLKIQPAKLEDSAVYLCASRSPRGHRSPLHFGNGTRLTVT.

The gene calls are TRBV21-1 and TRBJ1-1; the table assigns TRBD1, which was not confirmed against the DNA. TRBV21-1 is a pseudogene. The CDR3 is made up of 16 amino acids. In DNA form, the CDR3 reads TGTGCCAGCAGCTCCGACAGGGATAGGACTAACACTGAAGCTTTCTTT. This gives the protein CASSSDRDRTNTEAFF.

The chain is built from TRBV14 and TRBJ1-2, with 10 bases fitting TRBD1. The V and J ends lost 4 bases and 6 bases, in that order; junction bases with no gene match: 2. The CDR3 length is 13 residues. Per germline, CDR1 SGHDN and CDR2 FVKESK. The CDR3: CASSRDRGDGYTF. For the CDR3, the DNA is TGTGCCAGCAGCCGGGACAGGGGTGATGGCTACACCTTC.

The chain uses TRBV28 and TRBJ1-1, with D possibly TRBD1 on 6 matching bases. Germline-derived CDR1 and CDR2 are MDHEN and SYDVKM. V was clipped by 2 bases and J by 1 base, with 8 bases between them. The CDR3 is made up of 14 amino acids. CDR3 bases: TGTGCCAGCAGTTTACCGGGACAGAACACTGAAGCTTTCTTT. Residues: CASSLPGQNTEAFF.

The V gene is TRBV3-1 (or the pseudogene TRBV3-2), the J gene TRBJ1-2, with 8 positions matching TRBD1. Germline CDR1 is LGHDT and CDR2 is YNNKEL (reference sequence). After removal of 1 base from V and 4 bases from J, the junction contained 5 bases not matched to a gene. This CDR3 comprises 15 residues. The CDR3, as DNA: TGTGCCAGCAGCCAAGCCGGACAGGGCGTCTATGGCTACACCTTC. Residues: CASSQAGQGVYGYTF.

The chain has TRBV19 and TRBJ1-2; 7 bases align to TRBD1. This CDR3 contains 14 residues. Germline trimming cut 5 bases from V and 7 bases from J; bases unmatched to any gene: 10. The V gene's germline CDR1 is LNHDA and CDR2 SQIVND (reference sequence). CDR3 loop: CASSVDRSPLGYTF. CDR3 nucleotides: TGTGCCAGTAGTGTGGACAGGAGTCCCCTTGGCTACACCTTC.

Points on this clone: Additional DNA sequences in this sample encode the identical CDR3. The DNA of the CDR3 is TGTGCCAGCAGTTCGGGACTTTCTACAGATACGCAGTATTTT. Protein: CASSSGLSTDTQYF. V usage is TRBV2 and J usage is TRBJ2-3, with a weak D call TRBD2 (6 bases). Germline CDR1 SNHLY, CDR2 FYNNEI. V dropped 5 bases and J dropped 3 bases, with 12 bases sitting between them. The CDR3 sequence is 14 residues long.

The chain employs TRBV6-5 and TRBJ1-5, with 8 bases lining up with TRBD1. The length of the CDR3 is 13 residues. CDR1 is MNHEY and CDR2 is SVGAGI in the germline V gene. The V gene end was trimmed by 6 bases and the J gene end by 7 bases; junction bases not matched to a gene: 5. CDR3 loop: CASRGQVEQPQHF. CDR3 coding DNA: TGTGCCAGCAGGGGACAGGTCGAGCAGCCCCAGCATTTT.

This chain connects TRBV6-5 to TRBJ2-7; 8 bases are shared with TRBD1. V dropped 4 bases and J dropped 5; count of bases not matched to a gene: 4. The CDR3 contains 13 residues. The germline V gene encodes CDR1 MNHEY and CDR2 SVGAGI. The CDR3 DNA reads as TGTGCCAGCAGTTTGGACAGGGACCACGAGCAGTACTTC. Protein: CASSLDRDHEQYF.

This chain connects TRBV7-9 to TRBJ1-3, with D possibly being TRBD1 (6 bases). CDR3 size: 16 residues. Germline CDR1 is SEHNR and CDR2 is FQNEAQ (reference sequence). The V end lost 2 bases, the J end lost 0 bases, and 11 bases lay between the germline ends. The CDR3 DNA reads as TGTGCCAGCAGCTTAACTGGACAGCGCTCTGGAAACACCATATATTTT. Translated, it gives CASSLTGQRSGNTIYF.

This chain uses TRBV27 with TRBJ2-1; the D gene is possibly TRBD1 (6 bases). Germline values: CDR1 MNHEY, CDR2 SMNVEV (reference sequence). The CDR3 has 15 residues. Trimming took 2 bases from V and 1 from J, leaving 9 bases between them. This CDR3 reads CASSLVGASYNEQFF. Written as DNA, the CDR3 is TGTGCCAGCAGTTTAGTGGGGGCTTCCTACAATGAGCAGTTCTTC.

The V and J genes are TRBV9 and TRBJ2-3, with D uncertain. V dropped 1 base and J dropped 0 bases, with 9 bases sitting between them. From germline, CDR1 is SGDLS and CDR2 YYNGEE. The CDR3 is 15 amino acids. CDR3 coding DNA: TGTGCCAGCAGCGTATCCGCGGCAAGCACAGATACGCAGTATTTT. Translating it yields CASSVSAASTDTQYF.

The rearrangement links TRBV7-8 to TRBJ2-1; 9 bases line up with TRBD1. The V gene end was trimmed by 3 bases and the J gene end by 7 bases; junction bases not matched to a gene: 4. This CDR3 region has 14 residues. Germline CDR1 SGHVS, CDR2 FQNEAQ. This chain's CDR3 is CASSFGTGLNEQFF. The CDR3 region has the DNA TGTGCCAGCAGCTTCGGGACAGGGTTGAATGAGCAGTTCTTC. The full variable domain, with the rest looked up from reference TRBV7-8 and TRBJ2-1, is GAGVSQSPRYKVAKRGQDVALRCDPISGHVSLFWYQQALGQGPEFLTYFQNEAQLDKSGLPSDRFFAERPEGSVSTLKIQRTQQEDSAVYLCASSFGTGLNEQFFGPGTRLTVL.